One sample yielded the 26 T cell receptor beta chains listed below, sequenced in a study of early T cells in non-severe SARS-CoV-2 infection. TCRdb analysed the 5' RACE reads with MiXCR anew, one entry per CDR3 protein. The table records tens of thousands of distinct CDR3 sequences, under 6% of them present only once. The sample comprised whole blood. These receptors came from an adult who was a healthcare worker with PCR-confirmed SARS-CoV-2 infection or an uninfected control (not recorded which).

This clonotype was seen ten or more times. As DNA, the CDR3 is TGTGCCAGCAGTTACTCGAAAACGCGCGGCCTTAACTATGGCTACACCTTC. Protein: CASSYSKTRGLNYGYTF. J is TRBJ1-2 and V is TRBV6-5, with D uncertain. This CDR3 region has 17 residues. Germline lookup yields CDR1 MNHEY and CDR2 SVGAGI. V was trimmed by 0 bases and J by 1 base, leaving 15 bases between them.

This clonotype was seen at least ten times. The CDR3 DNA is TGTGCCAGCTCACCAAACACTGAAGCTTTCTTT. Amino acids: CASSPNTEAFF. This chain uses TRBV18 with TRBJ1-1; D not certain. The CDR3 sequence is 11 residues long. The germline gives CDR1 KGHSH, CDR2 LQKENI. V was pared by 2 bases and J by 2 bases, with 0 bases between.

The chain joins TRBV10-3 to TRBJ2-1; 7 bases fit TRBD2. Per germline, CDR1 ENHRY and CDR2 SYGVKD. After removal of 6 bases from V and 8 bases from J, the junction contained 4 bases not matched to a gene. This CDR3 is 12 amino acids long. The DNA of the CDR3 is TGTGCCATCAGCCTCACTAGCGATGAGCAGTTCTTC. Protein: CAISLTSDEQFF.

The chain uses TRBV29-1 and TRBJ2-2; 7 bases map to TRBD1. Looked up from germline, CDR1 is SQVTM and CDR2 is ANQGSEA. With 7 bases clipped from V and 5 bases from J, the junction kept 10 bases outside the gene matches. This CDR3 is built from 14 residues. CDR3 residues: CSATGALTTGELFF. For the CDR3, the DNA is TGCAGCGCAACAGGGGCGTTAACGACCGGGGAGCTGTTTTTT.

At least ten counts were recorded for this clonotype. The V and J genes are TRBV12-3 or TRBV12-4 and TRBJ2-1, with unresolved D. The V and J ends lost 3 bases and 1 base respectively, with 7 bases between them. The CDR3 is 14 amino acids. CDR3: CASSFGRSYNEQFF. The CDR3 bases are TGTGCCAGCAGTTTTGGACGTTCCTACAATGAGCAGTTCTTC.

At least ten counts were recorded for this clonotype. This chain uses TRBV30 with TRBJ2-1, with D possibly being TRBD2 (12 bases). This CDR3 has 19 residues. Trimming shortened V by 2 bases and J by 4 bases, and 27 bases separated the two germline ends. Germline V gene lookup returns CDR1 GTSNPN and CDR2 SVGIG (reference sequence). The CDR3 coding sequence is TGTGCCTGGAGTCGGACTAGCGGGACAGGGGGAGGAGGATACAATGAGCAGTTCTTC. It translates to CAWSRTSGTGGGGYNEQFF.

This clonotype was found many times. The rearrangement joins TRBV7-8 to TRBJ2-7; 10 positions match TRBD1. Trimming took 1 base from V and 4 from J; bases not matched to a gene: 1. CDR1 and CDR2 from the germline V gene are SGHVS and FQNEAQ. CDR3 length equals 14 residues. CDR3 DNA: TGTGCCAGCAGCTTAGGGGACAGGGGTTACGAGCAGTACTTC. Translated: CASSLGDRGYEQYF.

The table lists this clonotype with many counts. The chain is built from TRBV5-1 and TRBJ2-4; 10 bases fit TRBD2. Looked up from germline, CDR1 is SGHRS and CDR2 is YFSETQ. This CDR3 comprises 17 residues. V lost 0 bases and J lost 5; bases outside the gene matches: 8. Here the CDR3 DNA reads TGCGCCAGCAGCTTGGTGTTAGCGGGAGGCCTGGAAAACATTCAGTACTTC. Translated, it gives CASSLVLAGGLENIQYF.

Ten or more counts support this clonotype. The chain combines TRBV5-5 with TRBJ1-3; no clear D gene. Germline CDR1 is SGHKS and CDR2 is YYEKEE (reference sequence). The V gene lost 4 bases and the J gene lost 3 bases, with 8 bases spanning the gap. The CDR3 spans 13 residues. The CDR3 reads CASSLSNGNTIYF. The DNA of the CDR3 is TGTGCCAGCAGCCTATCCAATGGAAACACCATATATTTT. Full variable domain (outside the CDR3, taken from reference TRBV5-5 and TRBJ1-3): DAGVTQSPTHLIKTRGQQVTLRCSPISGHKSVSWYQQVLGQGPQFIFQYYEKEERGRGNFPDRFSARQFPNYSSELNVNALLLGDSALYLCASSLSNGNTIYFGEGSWLTVV.

This clonotype was recorded at least ten times. The chain employs TRBV19 and TRBJ2-1, with TRBD2 as a possible D gene (5 bases). The CDR3 spans 13 residues. Looked up from germline, CDR1 is LNHDA and CDR2 is SQIVND (reference sequence). The V end lost 4 bases, the J end lost 11 bases, and 15 bases lay between the germline ends. The CDR3 loop is CASSKEDVPKQFF. The CDR3 nucleotides read TGTGCCAGTAGTAAGGAGGACGTCCCCAAGCAGTTCTTC.

This clonotype was seen repeatedly, ten times or more. This rearrangement joins TRBV29-1 to TRBJ2-3; D is possibly TRBD2 (6 bases). This CDR3 comprises 12 residues. Germline CDR1 SQVTM, CDR2 ANQGSEA. With 7 bases removed from V and 3 bases from J, the gap between germline ends came to 11 bases. CDR3 bases: TGCAGCGGTCGGGAGTCGACAGATACGCAGTATTTT. Its protein product is CSGRESTDTQYF.

This clonotype was picked up many times. In DNA, the CDR3 is TGTGCCAGCAGTCCCCCGGGACTAGCGGGAGGAAGGTACAATGAGCAGTTCTTC. Its translation is CASSPPGLAGGRYNEQFF. J is TRBJ2-1 and V is TRBV12-3 or TRBV12-4; 15 nucleotides agree with TRBD2. This CDR3 has 18 residues. The J segment lost 4 bases and the V segment lost 5 bases, leaving 9 bases of the junction unmatched.

This chain links TRBV23-1 with TRBJ2-3; the match to TRBD2 covers 10 bases. TRBV23-1 is an ORF, with its function uncertain. The V gene end was trimmed by 0 bases and the J gene end by 5 bases; junction bases not matched to a gene: 11. The CDR3 totals 18 residues. In nucleotides, the CDR3 is TGCGCCAGCAGTCAATCGGGCCCCCTAGCGGGAGATAAAGATACGCAGTATTTT. It specifies CASSQSGPLAGDKDTQYF.

This clonotype has ten or more counts. The chain couples TRBV4-2 to TRBJ2-7; no clear D. CDR1 and CDR2 (germline): LGHNA, YNFKEQ. Trimming pared 1 base from V and 5 bases from J, leaving 6 bases between. The CDR3 is 12 residues long. The CDR3 spells CASSQVSNEQYF. CDR3 coding DNA: TGTGCCAGCAGCCAAGTGAGTAACGAGCAGTACTTC.

The table lists this clonotype with many counts. The genes are TRBV20-1 and TRBJ2-1; D remains ambiguous. V was shortened by 5 bases and J by 8 bases, with 16 bases between the two germline ends. This CDR3 contains 13 residues. Germline loops: CDR1 DFQATT, CDR2 SNEGSKA (reference sequence). This chain's CDR3 is CSASYVEGDEQFF. CDR3 nucleotide sequence: TGCAGTGCTTCCTACGTGGAAGGTGATGAGCAGTTCTTC.

This chain connects TRBV20-1 to TRBJ2-5; D is uncertain. The CDR3 covers 14 residues. Germline V lookup: CDR1 DFQATT, CDR2 SNEGSKA (reference sequence). With 5 bases removed from V and 1 base from J, the gap between germline ends came to 14 bases. In nucleotides, the CDR3 is TGCAGTGCTTCACTTCGGGTTCTCCAAGAGACCCAGTACTTC. Translated, it gives CSASLRVLQETQYF.

This clonotype was counted many times. This chain connects TRBV20-1 to TRBJ2-7; D gene ambiguous. The CDR3 length is 13 residues. In germline, CDR1 is DFQATT, CDR2 SNEGSKA (reference sequence). Trimming stripped 2 bases from V and 0 bases from J, with 8 bases between. The DNA for the CDR3 is TGCAGTGCTAGACCGGGCAGCTCCTACGAGCAGTACTTC. It specifies CSARPGSSYEQYF.

This clonotype occurred many times. The genes are TRBV6-2 or TRBV6-3 and TRBJ2-4; no firm D call. The V gene's germline CDR1 is MNHEY and CDR2 SVGEGT. Trimming stripped 5 bases from V and 5 bases from J, with 19 bases between. The CDR3 is 16 residues long. CDR3 residues: CASSPDVYGVENIQYF. The DNA of the CDR3 is TGTGCCAGCAGTCCAGACGTTTATGGGGTTGAAAACATTCAGTACTTC.

This clonotype has ten or more counts. The chain has TRBV11-1 and TRBJ2-7; 8 bases align to TRBD2. V shed 3 bases, J shed 4 bases, and the junction held 8 bases outside the gene matches. CDR3 length: 15 amino acids. From germline, CDR1 is SGHAT and CDR2 FQDESV (reference sequence). The CDR3 sequence: CASSFEAGVYYEQYF. CDR3 nucleotide sequence: TGTGCCAGCAGCTTCGAAGCGGGGGTATATTACGAGCAGTACTTC.

This chain connects TRBV7-9 to TRBJ2-1; 10 nucleotides line up with TRBD2. With V trimmed by 3 bases and J by 7 bases, 12 bases remained unmatched. There are 17 residues in the CDR3. Germline CDR1 reads SEHNR; CDR2 reads FQNEAQ (reference sequence). CDR3 nucleotide sequence: TGTGCCAGCAGCTTGTGGCTAAGCGGGAGGGCCCGGAATGAGCAGTTCTTC. Residues: CASSLWLSGRARNEQFF.

The chain is built from TRBV12-3 or TRBV12-4 and TRBJ2-5, with D possibly matching TRBD1 (7 bases). CDR3 size: 13 residues. V lost 5 bases and J 5 bases, leaving 12 bases between the germline ends. The CDR3 protein is CASSPEGQETQYF. As DNA, the CDR3 is TGTGCCAGCAGTCCGGAGGGACAGGAGACCCAGTACTTC.

This clonotype was observed at least ten times. The chain recombines TRBV4-3 with TRBJ2-6, with D possibly being TRBD2 (6 bases). CDR3 length: 15 residues. CDR1 and CDR2 from the germline V gene are LGHNA and YSLEER. V was clipped by 0 bases and J by 15 bases, with 18 bases between them. The CDR3 DNA follows: TGCGCCAGCAGCCAAGATCTTGCGGGGACTCAGCCCCTGACTTTC. Translated: CASSQDLAGTQPLTF.

There are many counts of this clonotype. The chain couples TRBV4-2 to TRBJ2-1; tentative D call: TRBD2 (7 bases). The germline gives CDR1 LGHNA, CDR2 YNFKEQ. This CDR3 spans 16 amino acids. Trimming left V 1 base short and J 7 bases short, with 17 bases between. CDR3 nucleotides: TGTGCCAGCAGCCAAGGGGTGGGGGGGCCGATAAATGAGCAGTTCTTC. It yields the protein CASSQGVGGPINEQFF.

This clonotype was found a few times. The V call is TRBV4-1, the J call TRBJ1-6; the D is unclear. The CDR3 is 15 residues long. Trimming removed 1 base at V and 7 bases at J, with 11 bases between. Germline CDR1 MGHRA, CDR2 YSYEKL. The CDR3 region is CASSQGHSNNSPLHF. The CDR3 DNA reads as TGCGCCAGCAGCCAAGGACACTCAAACAATTCACCCCTCCACTTT.

In its sample, this clonotype was seen many times. The chain combines TRBV27 with TRBJ1-5; the D gene is possibly TRBD1 (5 bases). V was trimmed by 11 bases and J by 5 bases, leaving 16 bases between them. The CDR3 sequence is 13 residues long. CDR1 and CDR2 (germline): MNHEY, SMNVEV (reference sequence). The CDR3 DNA is TGTGCCTCGGGACGAGGGGTTGATCAGCCCCAGCATTTT. It codes for CASGRGVDQPQHF.

This clonotype was recorded at least ten times. The V and J genes are TRBV5-4 and TRBJ2-1, with 8 nucleotides matching TRBD2. Trimming took 0 bases from V and 1 from J; bases not matched to a gene: 3. CDR3 size: 16 residues. Germline CDR1 and CDR2: SGHNT and YYREEE (reference sequence). The CDR3 loop is CASSLAGGPSYNEQFF. CDR3 nucleotides: TGTGCCAGCAGCTTGGCGGGAGGGCCTTCCTACAATGAGCAGTTCTTC.